Listed below are T cell receptor beta chains from one sample, sequenced in a study of regulatory T cells in long-lasting Graves disease. TCRdb reanalysed the multiplex PCR reads using MiXCR and keeps one entry per CDR3 protein. The sample has approximately 400,000 distinct CDR3 sequences, about 16% seen once. The data were also submitted as part of a second study, on T cells in Graves' hyperthyroidism and ophthalmopathy.

Specimen: peripheral blood mononuclear cells (PBMCs), collected at new diagnosis, from a patient treated with antithyroid drugs. Every receptor here comes from a woman in her twenties or thirties with Graves disease. The CDR3 runs from the conserved cysteine through the conserved F or W. The D gene is left open where the match is weak. Clone size is stated in some rows and not others, as once, few, many or a class when expanded.

v_call	d_call	clone_size	j_call	cdr3_aa	cdr3_nt
TRBV6-1	TRBD2	many	TRBJ2-3	CASSAYSSAGGTDTQYF	TGTGCCAGCAGTGCTTACTCCTCAGCGGGAGGCACAGATACGCAGTATTTT
TRBV30	TRBD2	many	TRBJ2-5	CAWSVRGRAGETQYF	TGTGCCTGGAGTGTACGAGGGAGGGCCGGTGAGACCCAGTACTTC
TRBV20-1	TRBD2	many	TRBJ2-7	CSAGRTGTSARRIYEQYF	TGCAGTGCTGGGCGTACCGGGACTAGCGCCCGGCGGATTTACGAGCAGTACTTC
TRBV7-3	.	.	TRBJ2-7	CASSLSQGHEQYF	TGTGCCAGCAGCTTATCGCAGGGCCACGAGCAGTACTTC
TRBV2	.	many	TRBJ1-1	CASSEAPELHTEAFF	TGTGCCAGCAGCGAAGCCCCAGAGCTGCACACTGAAGCTTTCTTT
TRBV9	.	.	TRBJ1-4	CASSVVGARGEKLFF	TGTGCCAGCAGCGTAGTTGGGGCACGCGGTGAAAAACTGTTTTTT
TRBV6-1	.	.	TRBJ1-3	CASSEVLASGNTIYF	TGTGCCAGCAGTGAGGTACTCGCGTCTGGAAACACCATATATTTT
TRBV7-2	TRBD1	.	TRBJ2-1	CASSTPNSGTGRINEQFF	TGTGCCAGCAGCACCCCCAATTCCGGGACAGGGAGGATCAATGAGCAGTTCTTC
TRBV5-1	TRBD2	many	TRBJ2-3	CASSLAAGAPDTQYF	TGCGCCAGCAGCTTGGCCGCGGGAGCCCCAGATACGCAGTATTTT
TRBV7-3	.	few	TRBJ2-1	CASSSDRSNEQFF	TGTGCCAGCAGCTCGGACAGATCAAATGAGCAGTTCTTC
TRBV27	TRBD1	.	TRBJ1-5	CASSDRGSGNQPQHF	TGTGCCAGCAGTGACAGGGGTAGTGGCAATCAGCCCCAGCATTTT
TRBV5-6	.	many	TRBJ2-5	CASSTGRVDQYF	TGTGCCAGCAGCACCGGGCGGGTTGACCAGTACTTC
TRBV20-1	.	many	TRBJ1-1	CSAVTGTRNTEAFF	TGCAGTGCTGTCACCGGGACAAGAAACACTGAAGCTTTCTTT
TRBV27	TRBD2	many	TRBJ2-1	CASSRLAETSYNEQFF	TGTGCCAGCAGCCGACTAGCGGAAACCTCCTACAATGAGCAGTTCTTC
TRBV10-1	.	.	TRBJ2-3	CASSDSPLANTDTQYF	TGCGCCAGCAGTGACTCCCCACTAGCCAACACAGATACGCAGTATTTT
TRBV6-5	TRBD1	many	TRBJ2-7	CASSYSSDTGGEQYF	TGTGCCAGCAGTTACTCATCTGATACAGGGGGCGAGCAGTACTTC
TRBV7-2	TRBD1	few	TRBJ2-1	CASSFSGTGAVF	TGTGCCAGCAGCTTCTCCGGGACAGGGGCCGTCTTC
TRBV7-3	TRBD2	few	TRBJ2-3	CASSLTSGIADTQYF	TGTGCCAGCAGCTTAACTAGCGGGATCGCAGATACGCAGTATTTT
TRBV12-3/TRBV12-4	.	few	TRBJ2-2	CASTPSGPANTGELFF	TGTGCCAGCACCCCCAGCGGGCCCGCGAACACCGGGGAGCTGTTTTTT
TRBV20-1	TRBD2	many	TRBJ2-5	CSARRLAGGEETQYF	TGCAGTGCTCGGAGACTAGCGGGAGGGGAAGAGACCCAGTACTTC
TRBV5-1	.	many	TRBJ2-3	CASSLGDGTDTQYF	TGCGCCAGCAGCTTGGGGGACGGCACAGATACGCAGTATTTT
TRBV18	.	many	TRBJ1-5	CASSPLRGWRVGQPQHF	TGTGCCAGCTCACCACTACGGGGGTGGAGGGTTGGTCAGCCCCAGCATTTT
TRBV10-3	TRBD2	few	TRBJ2-7	CAISEEAGAYEQYF	TGTGCCATCAGTGAAGAAGCGGGAGCGTACGAGCAGTACTTC
TRBV27	.	many	TRBJ2-5	CASREKGPKETQYF	TGTGCCAGCAGGGAGAAGGGACCAAAAGAGACCCAGTACTTC
TRBV28	TRBD1	many	TRBJ2-1	CASSSYRDRSGNEQFF	TGTGCCAGCAGCTCCTACCGGGACAGGTCAGGTAATGAGCAGTTCTTC
TRBV27	TRBD2	many	TRBJ2-3	CASSLSRGGGDTQYF	TGTGCCAGCAGCCTTTCCCGGGGGGGGGGGGATACGCAGTATTTT
TRBV28	TRBD1	few	TRBJ2-7	CASSLGQTGAWKVEQYF	TGTGCCAGCAGTCTGGGACAAACAGGGGCTTGGAAAGTCGAGCAGTACTTC
TRBV20-1	TRBD1	few	TRBJ1-2	CSASNRGDYGYTF	TGCAGTGCTAGTAACAGGGGGGACTATGGCTACACCTTC
TRBV3-1	.	many	TRBJ1-1	CASSQDLSLRGAFF	TGTGCCAGCAGCCAAGATCTGAGCCTAAGAGGTGCTTTCTTT
TRBV19	TRBD1	.	TRBJ2-7	CASSRRGPNEQYF	TGTGCCAGTAGTCGCAGGGGGCCCAACGAGCAGTACTTC
TRBV5-6	TRBD1	few	TRBJ1-1	CASSWGRGRWIDTEAFF	TGTGCCAGCAGCTGGGGCAGGGGGCGTTGGATAGACACTGAAGCTTTCTTT
TRBV20-1	TRBD2	many	TRBJ2-1	CSARDWERDYNEQFF	TGCAGTGCTAGAGATTGGGAGCGGGACTACAATGAGCAGTTCTTC
TRBV3-1	.	few	TRBJ2-1	CASSQSDSHNEQFF	TGTGCCAGCAGCCAATCGGACTCGCACAATGAGCAGTTCTTC
TRBV12-3/TRBV12-4	TRBD1	many	TRBJ1-2	CASSLWDSDYYGYTF	TGTGCCAGCAGTTTATGGGACAGTGACTACTATGGCTACACCTTC
TRBV20-1	.	many	TRBJ2-1	CSARDPTVATLNNEQFF	TGCAGTGCTAGAGATCCAACCGTGGCTACCCTTAACAATGAGCAGTTCTTC
TRBV28	.	many	TRBJ1-2	CASSLLFTGTNYGYTF	TGTGCCAGCAGTTTATTATTTACAGGGACTAACTATGGCTACACCTTC
TRBV11-2	TRBD2	many	TRBJ2-5	CASSVAGAGETQYF	TGTGCCAGCAGCGTAGCGGGAGCGGGGGAGACCCAGTACTTC
TRBV20-1	.	few	TRBJ2-1	CSAREAVEQFF	TGCAGTGCTAGAGAGGCAGTTGAGCAGTTCTTC
TRBV3-1	TRBD1	few	TRBJ1-6	CASSLGQVGSPLHF	TGTGCCAGCAGCCTCGGACAGGTCGGGTCACCCCTCCACTTT
TRBV24-1	TRBD2	many	TRBJ2-7	CATSAGLAGAYEQYF	TGTGCCACCAGCGCGGGACTAGCGGGAGCCTACGAGCAGTACTTC
TRBV28	.	many	TRBJ2-1	CASSRPGHLNEQFF	TGTGCCAGCAGTCGTCCGGGACACCTCAATGAGCAGTTCTTC
TRBV7-3	TRBD2	few	TRBJ2-1	CASSSGLVGYPYNEQFF	TGTGCCAGCAGCTCGGGACTAGTGGGGTACCCCTACAATGAGCAGTTCTTC
TRBV29-1	.	many	TRBJ2-3	CSVVSGDTQYF	TGCAGCGTTGTGTCCGGAGATACGCAGTATTTT